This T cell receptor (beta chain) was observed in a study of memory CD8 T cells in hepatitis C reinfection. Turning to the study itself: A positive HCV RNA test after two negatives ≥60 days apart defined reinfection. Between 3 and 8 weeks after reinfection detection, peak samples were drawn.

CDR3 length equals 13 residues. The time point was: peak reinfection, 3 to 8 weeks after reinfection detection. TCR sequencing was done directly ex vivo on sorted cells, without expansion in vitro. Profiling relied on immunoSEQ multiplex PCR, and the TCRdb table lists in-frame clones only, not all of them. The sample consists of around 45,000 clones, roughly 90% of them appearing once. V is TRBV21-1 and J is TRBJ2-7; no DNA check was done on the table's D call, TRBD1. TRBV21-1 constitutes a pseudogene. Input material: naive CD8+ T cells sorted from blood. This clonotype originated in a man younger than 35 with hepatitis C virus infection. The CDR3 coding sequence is TGTGCCAGCAGCAATATCGTGGGCTACGAGCAGTACGTC. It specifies CASSNIVGYEQYV.